A selection of T cell receptor beta chains follows, all from one sample in a study of shared clonotypes between healthy human individuals. Measured with immunoSEQ multiplex PCR; TCRdb has only the in-frame clones, and not every one. This sample yields about 450,000 clones, of which roughly 85% are seen a single time; over 9.5% belongs to the top ten. The sequenced sample was PBMCs. The source is a woman aged 40 to 50 in good health. Some clones in this sample may be carry-over from other donors' samples. The CDR3 runs from the conserved cysteine through the conserved F or W. Fields, in order: J gene, clone size, V gene, CDR3 protein. Only some rows state a clone size, as once, few, many or a class for expanded clones.

j_gene: TRBJ2-1
abundance: NA
v_gene: TRBV2
CDR3aa: CASQTRDSNNEQFF

j_gene: TRBJ1-5
abundance: NA
v_gene: TRBV6-5
CDR3aa: CASSPTGNSNQPQHF

j_gene: TRBJ1-1
abundance: NA
v_gene: TRBV19
CDR3aa: CASSILDIANMNTEAFF

j_gene: TRBJ2-5
abundance: NA
v_gene: TRBV27
CDR3aa: CASRGPGETQYF

j_gene: TRBJ2-3
abundance: NA
v_gene: TRBV5-4
CDR3aa: CASSLDLAGSTDTQYF

j_gene: TRBJ1-5
abundance: NA
v_gene: TRBV19
CDR3aa: CAIARGWRQPQHF

j_gene: TRBJ2-7
abundance: NA
v_gene: TRBV27
CDR3aa: CASSPSGRVYEQYF

j_gene: TRBJ2-1
abundance: NA
v_gene: TRBV7-8
CDR3aa: CASNLGLAYDSYNEQFF

j_gene: TRBJ2-1
abundance: NA
v_gene: TRBV27
CDR3aa: CASSFSSGNINEQFF

j_gene: NA
abundance: once
v_gene: TRBV29-1
CDR3aa: CSVEGPPDEQYF

j_gene: TRBJ2-7
abundance: NA
v_gene: TRBV27
CDR3aa: CASRKDRGMGAYEQYF

j_gene: TRBJ2-5
abundance: many
v_gene: TRBV5-6
CDR3aa: CASSSRLAGLAETQYF